This T cell receptor (beta chain) was found in a study of blood T cell repertoires in COVID-19 (dated by TCRdb to about 2020). About the full investigation: Collaborator samples came from the United States, Italy and Spain and covered acute and convalescent phases of COVID-19. The material from the prospective study consisted of cDNA or gDNA derived from T cells, B-cell-depleted T cells, or PBMCs. Deeply sampled blood TCRbeta repertoires from subjects exposed to, actively infected with, or recovered from COVID-19 were included in the dataset. The repertoires were released in a freely available public database meant as a resource for research on the immune response to SARS-CoV-2. Samples came from the ongoing ImmuneRACE study (first 160 participants) plus 1,254 subjects from 6 global collaborators. A de-identified subject ID, COVID-19 status, age in years and sex were almost always included in the sample metadata. Where available, HLA class I and class II types were obtained from metadata supplied by the sample provider rather than from assay-based typing.

TCRbeta CDR3 regions were amplified from genomic DNA by means of the immunoSEQ Assay, a bias-controlled multiplex PCR. The authors' pipeline ran thus. The number of nucleated cells in each sample was estimated by amplification of reference gene primers within the assay. To quantify the absolute abundance of each unique TCRbeta CDR3 rearrangement, sequence reads were collapsed and filtered. For each sample, productive Simpson clonality was calculated as the square root of Simpson's diversity index over productive rearrangements. This immuneACCESS table, as held by TCRdb, lists in-frame sequences with V and J called but not all clones. Of the missing ones, under half trace to an unresolved V gene in checked studies; the others have no known cause. That table supplies the V and J calls and clone size; D and trimming were determined from the DNA. For this sample the table gives more than 140,000 clones, of which just over 85% were detected only once. Around 8.5% of the sample is in the top ten clones.

Whole blood was collected in K2EDTA tubes by collaborating institutions according to the institutions' own protocols. For TCRbeta analysis, collaborator samples were shipped as frozen whole blood, as isolated PBMCs, or as DNA extracted from either sample type. Beyond this particular receptor, the publication reports: The quantity of clinical and demographic metadata differed by source and by participant and was supplied without curation.

The CDR3, cysteine through phenylalanine, is 19 amino acids long. Solely the CDR3 DNA is kept, with 57 bases framed from the first base. Points on this clone: Its antigen has not been determined. Base qualities are missing; no much larger clone stands one base away.

The sequence derives from a woman aged 60-75 years with acute or convalescent COVID-19. The source material was peripheral blood. Recombination connected TRBV12-2 to TRBJ1-3; TRBD1, the table's D call, lacks a check against the DNA. TRBV12-2 counts as a pseudogene. For the CDR3, the sequence is CASRRWASLGRPSGNTIYF. The nucleotides are TGTGCAAGTCGCCGTTGGGCCTCCTTAGGCCGGCCCTCTGGAAACACCATATATTTT.